This entry lists 9 T cell receptor beta chains sequenced from one sample in a study of T cells after yellow fever vaccination. TCRdb called the 5' RACE reads again in MiXCR, with one record for every CDR3 protein. The table shows more than 110,000 distinct CDR3 sequences, with more than 6.5% occurring only once. The starting material was CD4+ T cells sorted from PBMCs, obtained 10 days after the yellow fever booster vaccination. The receptor source for this set is a man between 25 and 39 years old who received the YFV17D yellow fever vaccine.

For this clonotype: Its ends do not fully match the called genes, so a read error is possible. V and J are TRBV5-8 and TRBJ2-7; D possibly corresponds to TRBD2 (6 bases). The CDR3 runs to 14 residues. Germline CDR1 reads SGHTS; CDR2 reads YDEGEE. The CDR3 spells CASSLWGDAYEHYF. The CDR3 DNA sequence: TGTGCCAGCAGCTTGTGGGGGGATGCGTACGAGCATTACTTC.

This clonotype appeared many times. The rearrangement joins TRBV27 to TRBJ2-7; 14 nucleotides match TRBD2. After removal of 5 bases from V and 6 bases from J, the junction contained 9 bases not matched to a gene. Germline CDR1 and CDR2: MNHEY and SMNVEV (reference sequence). The CDR3 spans 16 residues. CDR3 DNA sequence: TGTGCCAGCAGTCTCGTTCGGGGACTAGCGGGAGCCGAGCAGTACTTC. This codes for CASSLVRGLAGAEQYF.

This clonotype was recorded many times. The rearrangement links TRBV12-3 or TRBV12-4 to TRBJ1-2; D remains unclear. The CDR3 runs to 13 residues. The germline V and J ends were trimmed by 2 bases and 3 bases, with 7 bases remaining between them. CDR3 amino acids: CASSLRGDYGYTF. CDR3 bases: TGTGCCAGCAGTTTACGGGGAGACTATGGCTACACCTTC.

The table lists this clonotype with a few counts. The V call is TRBV13, the J call TRBJ2-3; 14 positions agree with TRBD2. J lost 3 bases, V lost 7 bases, and 6 bases had no gene match. In germline, CDR1 is PRHDT, CDR2 FYEKMQ (reference sequence). This CDR3 has 16 residues. CDR3 in amino acids: CASTPGLAGDTDTQYF. DNA for the CDR3: TGTGCCAGCACTCCGGGACTAGCGGGAGATACAGATACGCAGTATTTT. The full variable domain, its missing parts supplied by reference TRBV13 and TRBJ2-3, is AAGVIQSPRHLIKEKRETATLKCYPIPRHDTVYWYQQGPGQDPQFLISFYEKMQSDKGSIPDRFSAQQFSDYHSELNMSSLELGDSALYFCASTPGLAGDTDTQYFGPGTRLTVL.

In this sample, this clonotype turned up many times. V usage is TRBV14 and J usage is TRBJ1-1, with no clear D. This CDR3 region has 13 residues. V was pared by 0 bases and J by 11 bases, with 13 bases between. Looked up from germline, CDR1 is SGHDN and CDR2 is FVKESK. The CDR3 sequence is CASSQDFLGLAFF. DNA of the CDR3: TGTGCCAGCAGCCAAGATTTCCTTGGGCTGGCTTTCTTT.

The sample holds many counts of this clonotype. The chain uses TRBV7-2 and TRBJ2-1; 10 bases line up with TRBD2. Trimming took 0 bases from V and 4 from J; bases not matched to a gene: 3. Germline V gene data show CDR1 as SGHTA and CDR2 as FQGNSA. CDR3 length: 16 amino acids. CDR3 nucleotides: TGTGCCAGCAGCTTAGCGGCTAGCGGGAGTTACAATGAGCAGTTCTTC. Translation: CASSLAASGSYNEQFF.

There are a few counts of this clonotype. The chain has TRBV7-2 and TRBJ2-3; maybe TRBD1 (5 bases). CDR1 is SGHTA, CDR2 FQGNSA, per germline. The CDR3 spans 17 residues. Deletions cut 1 base from V and 0 bases from J, with 14 bases between. The CDR3 region has the DNA TGTGCCAGCAGCTTAGGCGTGACAGCTGGGAGCACAGATACGCAGTATTTT. This translates into CASSLGVTAGSTDTQYF.

This clonotype was seen many times. The chain links TRBV9 to TRBJ2-2; 8 bases agree with TRBD2. The CDR3 runs to 15 residues. The V segment lost 3 bases and the J segment 4 bases; nucleotides outside the gene matches: 5. Germline V gene lookup returns CDR1 SGDLS and CDR2 YYNGEE. CDR3 protein: CASSASGSGTGELFF. The CDR3 DNA is TGTGCCAGCAGCGCGAGCGGGAGTGGCACCGGGGAGCTGTTTTTT.

In its sample, this clonotype was seen many times. This rearrangement joins TRBV20-1 to TRBJ2-1, with 11 bases identical to TRBD1. This CDR3 has 15 residues. Germline CDR1 is DFQATT and CDR2 is SNEGSKA (reference sequence). J lost 8 bases, V lost 0 bases, and 6 bases had no gene match. The CDR3 is CSAREWGQGVHEQFF. DNA of the CDR3: TGCAGTGCTAGAGAGTGGGGACAGGGGGTTCATGAGCAGTTCTTC.